The rows below give T cell receptor beta chains drawn from one sample of a study of shared clonotypes between healthy human individuals. Sequencing used immunoSEQ multiplex PCR; TCRdb keeps in-frame clones, though not all of them. This sample has about 2.4 million clones, with approximately 94% found just once. The sequencing input was naive CD4+ T cells from PBMCs. These receptors were taken from a man between 18 and 35 years old in good health. Some clones in this sample may be carry-over from other donors' samples. The CDR3 runs from the conserved cysteine through the conserved F or W. Each record gives: V gene, J gene, clone size, D gene, CDR3 DNA, CDR3 protein. The D gene is left open where the match is weak. Part of the rows lack a size; the others show once, few, many or a class for expanded clones.

TRBV7-3	TRBJ2-2	NA	TRBD2	TGTGCCAGCAGCTTAAACGCCCCGGGGGGGGCGGCCGGGGAGCTGTTTTTT	CASSLNAPGGAAGELFF
TRBV30	TRBJ2-1	NA	NA	TGTGCCTGGAGTGTTGGAAAAGGGTCCCATGAGCAGTTCTTC	CAWSVGKGSHEQFF
TRBV5-6	TRBJ2-3	NA	NA	TGTGCCAGCAGCTTGGCAGGAGGCGGGACAGATACGCAGTATTTT	CASSLAGGGTDTQYF
TRBV7-2	TRBJ2-7	NA	TRBD2	TGTGCCAGCAGCTTAGGCGGGGGGCGGACACCCTACGAGCAGTACTTC	CASSLGGGRTPYEQYF
TRBV6-6	TRBJ2-4	NA	NA	TGTGCCAGCAGTTACTCGCCAGGGGGGTCGGGCATTCAGTACTTC	CASSYSPGGSGIQYF
TRBV28	TRBJ2-7	NA	NA	TGTGCCAGCAGCCTTTCAGGGACTCTGATAGCCTACGAGCAGTACTTC	CASSLSGTLIAYEQYF
TRBV4-1	TRBJ2-2	NA	TRBD1	TGCGCCAGCAGACAATGGGCGGTTCTGACAGGGGGCGGTCTCACCGGGGAGCTGTTTTTT	CASRQWAVLTGGGLTGELFF
TRBV10-1	TRBJ2-5	NA	TRBD2	TGCGCCAGCAGTGAGTCGGTACTAGCGGGGAACCAAGAGACCCAGTACTTC	CASSESVLAGNQETQYF
TRBV6-1	TRBJ2-7	NA	NA	TGTGCCAGCAGTAGCTTAGGCGAGCAGTACTTC	CASSSLGEQYF
TRBV9	TRBJ2-3	NA	NA	TGTGCCAGCAGCGTAAGGGGGGTCCTCACAGATACGCAGTATTTT	CASSVRGVLTDTQYF
TRBV4-1	TRBJ2-2	once	TRBD2	TGCGCCAGCAGCCAAAGGGGACTAGCGGGAGCCAGCGGGGAGCTGTTTTTT	CASSQRGLAGASGELFF
TRBV7-9	TRBJ2-7	NA	NA	TGTGCCAGCAGCCGAACTTGGGGGGCAGGCGAGCAGTACTTC	CASSRTWGAGEQYF
TRBV7-2	TRBJ1-6	NA	NA	TGTGCCAGCAGCTTGGTATGGGAGGCGGGATATTCACCCCTCCACTTT	CASSLVWEAGYSPLHF
TRBV6-1	TRBJ2-1	NA	TRBD1	TGTGCCAGCAGTGAAGCCTACAGGGGGCTTGAGCAGTTCTTC	CASSEAYRGLEQFF
TRBV5-5	TRBJ1-2	NA	TRBD1	TGTGCCAGCAGACCGACAGGGATGGGCTATGGCTACACCTTC	CASRPTGMGYGYTF
TRBV7-9	TRBJ2-5	NA	TRBD1	TGTGCCAGCAGCAGGGGGCTAGCAAGTAGGGAGACCCAGTACTTC	CASSRGLASRETQYF
TRBV27	TRBJ2-7	NA	NA	TGTGCCAGCAGTTTTGGCCAGGGGTCCTACGAGCAGTACTTC	CASSFGQGSYEQYF
TRBV27	TRBJ2-2	NA	TRBD2	TGTGCCAGCAGGATGGCGGGAGGTACCGGGGAGCTGTTTTTT	CASRMAGGTGELFF
TRBV28	TRBJ2-7	NA	TRBD2	TGTGCCAGCAGCCCGGGGGGTAGCGAAAACTACGAGCAGTACTTC	CASSPGGSENYEQYF
TRBV27	TRBJ2-6	NA	NA	TGTGCCAGCACCCTCTCTGGGGCCAACGTCCTGACTTTC	CASTLSGANVLTF
TRBV9	TRBJ2-1	NA	NA	TGTGCCAGCAGCCTCCCCGGAGTTGAGCAGTTCTTC	CASSLPGVEQFF
TRBV6-5	TRBJ1-5	NA	TRBD1	TGTGCCAGCAGTTGGGACAGCTATCAGCCCCAGCATTTT	CASSWDSYQPQHF
TRBV11-1	TRBJ1-2	NA	NA	TGTGCCAGCAGCCTCGGGACCGCCTATGGCTACACCTTC	CASSLGTAYGYTF
TRBV5-1	TRBJ2-7	NA	TRBD1	TGCGCCAGCAGCACCCAGCCGACAGGGAACGAGCAGTACTTC	CASSTQPTGNEQYF
TRBV7-9	TRBJ1-2	once	NA	TGTGCCAGCAGCTTAGAGGGCTACACCTTC	CASSLEGYTF
TRBV2	TRBJ2-1	NA	NA	TGTGCCAGCAGTATACACGGTCTCGATGAGCAGTTCTTC	CASSIHGLDEQFF
TRBV4-1	TRBJ2-1	NA	TRBD2	TGCGCCAGCAGCCACCCCAAGGCAGCGGGAGGGCCGGAAAATGAGCAGTTCTTC	CASSHPKAAGGPENEQFF
TRBV9	TRBJ2-1	NA	TRBD2	TGTGCCAGCACCATACTAGCGGGAGGTAATGAGCAGTTCTTC	CASTILAGGNEQFF
TRBV6-6	TRBJ2-1	NA	NA	TGTGCCAGCAGTAGTCACAGGGACGGATCTTACAATGAGCAGTTCTTC	CASSSHRDGSYNEQFF
TRBV30	TRBJ1-3	once	NA	TGTGCCTGTCGCGTACAACTTCTCCCCATATATTTT	CACRVQLLPIYF
TRBV6-1	TRBJ2-5	NA	TRBD1	TGTGCCAGCAGTGACGGACAGGTCCAAGAGACCCAGTACTTC	CASSDGQVQETQYF
TRBV6-1	TRBJ1-5	NA	NA	TGTGCCAGCAGATCCGGACAGTCAGATCAGCCCCAGCATTTT	CASRSGQSDQPQHF
TRBV6-4	TRBJ2-1	NA	NA	TGTGCCAGCAGTCACACTGGGGATGAGCAGTTCTTC	CASSHTGDEQFF
TRBV7-3	TRBJ1-1	NA	NA	TGTGCCAGCAGCTTACAGGGCGTGAACACTGAAGCTTTCTTT	CASSLQGVNTEAFF
TRBV5-1	TRBJ1-4	NA	NA	TGCGCCAGCAGCCTTGGAACGACTAATGAAAAACTGTTTTTT	CASSLGTTNEKLFF
TRBV19	TRBJ1-4	NA	NA	TGTGCCAGTAGTTTCTCAGGGTTCGGTGAAAAACTGTTTTTT	CASSFSGFGEKLFF
TRBV6-1	TRBJ2-3	NA	NA	TGTGCCAGCAGTGACGACGCTTCAGATACGCAGTATTTT	CASSDDASDTQYF
TRBV5-4	TRBJ1-5	few	NA	TGTGCCAGCAGCTTAGCGGGCCGCCCGTATGAGGCCCAGCATTTT	CASSLAGRPYEAQHF
TRBV7-3	TRBJ2-1	NA	NA	TGTGCCAGCAGCCAGGGGTTTGGCGATGAGCAGTTCTTC	CASSQGFGDEQFF
TRBV28	TRBJ1-1	NA	TRBD1	TGTGCCAGCAGATCCGGGACAGGGGTTATACGAGCGACTGTGAACACTGAAGCTTTCTTT	CASRSGTGVIRATVNTEAFF
TRBV28	TRBJ2-1	NA	TRBD2	TGTGCCAGCAGTTCTGTCTTCTTGGGGCGGGAGGCCCATTATTCCTACAATGAGCAGTTCTTC	CASSSVFLGREAHYSYNEQFF
TRBV11-2	TRBJ2-1	NA	TRBD2	TGTGCCAGCAGTCCGAGGACTAGCGGTTCCTACAATGAGCAGTTCTTC	CASSPRTSGSYNEQFF
TRBV15	TRBJ2-1	NA	TRBD2	TGTGCCACCAGTAGGACTAGCGGGCGTACCTACAATGAGCAGTTCTTC	CATSRTSGRTYNEQFF
TRBV2	TRBJ1-1	NA	NA	TGTGCCAGCAGTGAGGGGGTGGTCACTGAAGCTTTCTTT	CASSEGVVTEAFF